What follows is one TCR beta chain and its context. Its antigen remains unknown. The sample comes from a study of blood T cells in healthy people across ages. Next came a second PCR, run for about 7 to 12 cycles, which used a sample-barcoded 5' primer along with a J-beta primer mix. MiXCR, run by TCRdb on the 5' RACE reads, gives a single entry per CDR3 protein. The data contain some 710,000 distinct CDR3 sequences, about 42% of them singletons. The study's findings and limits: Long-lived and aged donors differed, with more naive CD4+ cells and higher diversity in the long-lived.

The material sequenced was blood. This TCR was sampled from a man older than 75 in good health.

CDR3 bases: TGTGCCAGCAGTTTAAGTCGACGCACAGATACGCAGTATTTT. Translation: CASSLSRRTDTQYF. The V call is TRBV28, the J call TRBJ2-3; D remains unclear. Trimming took off 2 bases at V and 1 base at J, with 7 bases between the two ends. The CDR3 covers 14 residues. From germline, CDR1 is MDHEN and CDR2 SYDVKM.